These 4 T cell receptor beta chains were sequenced from one sample in a study of beta chain features in type 1 diabetes. Every isolated RNA sample was fully reverse transcribed, so sequencing captured expressed TCRB transcripts. The protocol was immunoSEQ multiplex PCR, while the TCRdb copy is restricted to in-frame clones and leaves out a portion. The top ten hold 0.04% of the sample, which has some 660,000 clones, about 14% seen once. Study conclusions and caveats: All four CD4+ subsets from Type 1 diabetes patients carried moderately but significantly shorter TCRB CDR3s.

Their recognized antigens are unknown. Sample: naive CD4+ T cells from blood. These receptors all stem from a young man with type 1 diabetes.

The chain carries TRBV5-1 and TRBJ1-4; D gene ambiguous. The germline V gene encodes CDR1 SGHRS and CDR2 YFSETQ. The CDR3 is made up of 13 amino acids. Between the trimmed V and J ends, which lost 4 bases and 3 bases, there was a span of 7 bases. CDR3 residues: CASSPGPNEKLFF. For the CDR3, the DNA is TGCGCCAGCAGCCCAGGACCTAATGAAAAACTGTTTTTT.

The chain is built from TRBV27 and TRBJ2-4, with unresolved D. There are 16 residues in the CDR3. In germline, CDR1 is MNHEY, CDR2 SMNVEV (reference sequence). V dropped 2 bases and J dropped 9 bases, with 20 bases sitting between them. CDR3 nucleotide sequence: TGTGCCAGCAGTTTAGCACGACCACTTTTTGGGGTCATTCAGTACTTC. Residues: CASSLARPLFGVIQYF.

The genes are TRBV30 and TRBJ1-1; 8 bases agree with TRBD1. This CDR3 has 15 amino acids. J gave up 11 bases and V 0 bases, and 14 bases lay outside the gene matches. Per germline, CDR1 GTSNPN and CDR2 SVGIG (reference sequence). The CDR3 nucleotides are TGTGCCTGGAGTGTAATCTTCAGGGGGCAGCCGGGGGCTTTCTTT. Its translation is CAWSVIFRGQPGAFF.

This chain connects TRBV5-4 to TRBJ2-5, with 7 bases identical to TRBD1. CDR1 SGHNT and CDR2 YYREEE come from the germline V gene (reference sequence). Germline trimming cut 4 bases from V and 6 bases from J; bases unmatched to any gene: 12. The CDR3 consists of 15 residues. CDR3 DNA sequence: TGTGCCAGCAGCCCATTTGAGGGGGCCTCCAAGACCCAGTACTTC. This codes for CASSPFEGASKTQYF.